This TCR beta chain was identified in a study of read filtering for tumor transcriptome and immune sequencing. Turning to the study itself: Whole-transcriptome libraries were prepared after DNase treatment. Study results and limitations: The sorted CD138-negative fraction was a mixed bone marrow immune population, not purified T cells.

This clonotype was counted ten times or more. Antigen unknown. In germline, CDR1 is MDHEN, CDR2 SYDVKM. The CDR3 runs to 17 residues. V lost 3 bases to trimming and J lost 3 bases, with 18 bases between them. From about 0.4 ug of RNA, a library with molecular barcoded alpha/delta and beta/gamma adaptors was made. Each CDR3 protein gets one entry after TCRdb re-called the reads with MiXCR. The table shows about 50,000 distinct CDR3 sequences, with less than 20% occurring only once. Input material: a population of CD138-negative cells sorted from bone marrow. The rearrangement uses TRBV28 and TRBJ2-1, with D perhaps matching TRBD1 (7 bases). This TCR derives from a donor at least 40 years old with multiple myeloma. DNA of the CDR3: TGTGCCAGCAGTTTCCCCAAGACAGGGCGGGGCTACAATGAGCAGTTCTTC. The encoded protein is CASSFPKTGRGYNEQFF.